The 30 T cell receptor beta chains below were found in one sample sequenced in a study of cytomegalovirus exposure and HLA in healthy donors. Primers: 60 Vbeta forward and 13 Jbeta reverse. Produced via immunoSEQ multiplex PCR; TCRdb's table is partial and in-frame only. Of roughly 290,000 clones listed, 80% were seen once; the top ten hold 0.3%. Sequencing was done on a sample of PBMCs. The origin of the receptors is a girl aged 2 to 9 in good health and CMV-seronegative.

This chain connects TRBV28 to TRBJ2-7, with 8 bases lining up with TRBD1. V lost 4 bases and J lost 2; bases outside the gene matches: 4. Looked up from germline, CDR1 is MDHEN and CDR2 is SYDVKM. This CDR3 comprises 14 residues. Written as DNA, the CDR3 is TGTGCCAGCAGTTCCCCAGGGGGCACCTACGAGCAGTACTTC. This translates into CASSSPGGTYEQYF.

For the CDR3, the DNA is TGTGCCAGCAGCTCCTCCGGGACAAGGAACGAGCAGTACTTC. Protein: CASSSSGTRNEQYF. V usage is TRBV7-9 and J usage is TRBJ2-7; D is perhaps TRBD1 (6 bases). Per germline, CDR1 SEHNR and CDR2 FQNEAQ (reference sequence). The CDR3 loop spans 14 amino acids. Trimming stripped 4 bases from V and 5 bases from J, with 15 bases between.

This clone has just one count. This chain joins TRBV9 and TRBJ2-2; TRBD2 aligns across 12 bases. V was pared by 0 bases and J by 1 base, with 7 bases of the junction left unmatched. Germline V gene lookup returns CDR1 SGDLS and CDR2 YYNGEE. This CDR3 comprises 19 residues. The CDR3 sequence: CASSVAPSGRAVNTGELFF. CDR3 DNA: TGTGCCAGCAGCGTAGCGCCTAGCGGGAGGGCCGTGAACACCGGGGAGCTGTTTTTT.

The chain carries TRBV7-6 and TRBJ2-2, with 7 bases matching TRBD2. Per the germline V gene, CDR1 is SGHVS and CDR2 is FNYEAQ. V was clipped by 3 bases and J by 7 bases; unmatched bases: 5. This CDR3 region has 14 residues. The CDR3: CASSLRESSGELFF. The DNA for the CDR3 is TGTGCCAGCAGCTTGCGGGAGTCGAGCGGGGAGCTGTTTTTT.

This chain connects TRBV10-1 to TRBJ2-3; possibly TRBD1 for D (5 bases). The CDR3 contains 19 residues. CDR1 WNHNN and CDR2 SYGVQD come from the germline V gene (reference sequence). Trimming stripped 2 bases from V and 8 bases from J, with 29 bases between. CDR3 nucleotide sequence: TGCGCCAGCAGTGAGAACCGGGCCCAGAGGACACAGGTCAAATTTACGCAGTATTTT. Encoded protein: CASSENRAQRTQVKFTQYF.

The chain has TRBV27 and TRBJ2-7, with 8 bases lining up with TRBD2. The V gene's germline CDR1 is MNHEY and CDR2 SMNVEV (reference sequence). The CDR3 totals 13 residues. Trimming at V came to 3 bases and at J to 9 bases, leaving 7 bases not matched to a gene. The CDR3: CASSFTPGGGQYF. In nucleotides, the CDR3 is TGTGCCAGCAGTTTCACTCCCGGGGGGGGGCAGTACTTC.

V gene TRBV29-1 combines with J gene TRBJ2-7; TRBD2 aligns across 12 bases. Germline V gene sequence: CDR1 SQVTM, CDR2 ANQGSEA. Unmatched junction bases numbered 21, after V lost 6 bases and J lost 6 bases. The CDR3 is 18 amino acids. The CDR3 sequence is CSVARTSGKYSTKGEQYF. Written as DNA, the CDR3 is TGCAGCGTAGCTCGGACTAGCGGGAAATATTCTACCAAGGGCGAGCAGTACTTC.

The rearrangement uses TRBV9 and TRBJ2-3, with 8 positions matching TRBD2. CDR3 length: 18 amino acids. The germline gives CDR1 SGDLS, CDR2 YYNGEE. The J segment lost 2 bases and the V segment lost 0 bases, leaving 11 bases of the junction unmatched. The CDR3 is CASSVAGGSQDYTDTQYF. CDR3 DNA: TGTGCCAGCAGCGTAGCGGGAGGGTCCCAGGATTACACAGATACGCAGTATTTT.

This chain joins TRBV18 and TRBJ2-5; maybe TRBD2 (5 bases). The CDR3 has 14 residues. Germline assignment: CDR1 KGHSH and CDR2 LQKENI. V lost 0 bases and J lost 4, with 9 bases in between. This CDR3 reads CASSPPPRGETQYF. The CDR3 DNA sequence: TGTGCCAGCTCACCACCACCCCGGGGAGAGACCCAGTACTTC.

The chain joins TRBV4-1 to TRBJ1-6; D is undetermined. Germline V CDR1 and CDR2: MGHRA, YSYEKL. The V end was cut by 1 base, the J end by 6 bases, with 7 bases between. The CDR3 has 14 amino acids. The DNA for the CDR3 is TGCGCCAGCAGCCAAGCCCGTCGTAATTCACCCCTCCACTTT. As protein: CASSQARRNSPLHF.

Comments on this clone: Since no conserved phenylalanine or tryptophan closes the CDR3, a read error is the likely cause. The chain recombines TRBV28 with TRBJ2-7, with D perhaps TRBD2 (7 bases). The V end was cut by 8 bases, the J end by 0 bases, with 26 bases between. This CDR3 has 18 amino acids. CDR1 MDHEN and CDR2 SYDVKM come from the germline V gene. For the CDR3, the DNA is TGTGCCAGCTCGATTAAACAGTACGGGGGGCCCGCCTCCTACGAGCAGTACCTC. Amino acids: CASSIKQYGGPASYEQYL.

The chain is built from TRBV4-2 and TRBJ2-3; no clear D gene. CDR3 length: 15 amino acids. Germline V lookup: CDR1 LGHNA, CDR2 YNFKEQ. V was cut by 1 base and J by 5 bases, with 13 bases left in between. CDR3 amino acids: CASSQGKQSVDTQYF. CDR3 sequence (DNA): TGTGCCAGCAGCCAAGGCAAGCAATCGGTAGATACGCAGTATTTT.

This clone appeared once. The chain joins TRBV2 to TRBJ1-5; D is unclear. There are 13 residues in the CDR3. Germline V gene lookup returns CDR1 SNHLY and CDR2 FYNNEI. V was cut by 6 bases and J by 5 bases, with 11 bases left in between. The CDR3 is CASREGPYQPQHF. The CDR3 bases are TGTGCCAGCAGGGAGGGCCCCTATCAGCCCCAGCATTTT.

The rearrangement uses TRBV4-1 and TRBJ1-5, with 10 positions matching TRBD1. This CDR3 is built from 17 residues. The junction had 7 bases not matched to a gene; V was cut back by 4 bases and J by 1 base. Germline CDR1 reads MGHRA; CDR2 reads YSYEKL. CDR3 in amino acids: CASSLGQGVWSNQPQHF. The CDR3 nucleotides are TGCGCCAGCAGCCTAGGACAGGGGGTCTGGAGCAATCAGCCCCAGCATTTT.

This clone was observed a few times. CDR3 amino acids: CASSSYFGRGQSYEQYF. DNA for the CDR3: TGTGCCAGCAGTTCCTATTTCGGTAGGGGGCAAAGCTACGAGCAGTACTTC. This chain connects TRBV7-2 to TRBJ2-7, with TRBD1 identical over 7 bases. CDR1 SGHTA and CDR2 FQGNSA come from the germline V gene. Trimming removed 6 bases from V and 3 bases from J; junction bases left unmatched: 17. This CDR3 contains 17 residues. Supplemented by reference TRBV7-2 and TRBJ2-7, the full variable domain reads GAGVSQSPSNKVTEKGKDVELRCDPISGHTALYWYRQSLGQGLEFLIYFQGNSAPDKSGLPSDRFSAERTGGSVSTLTIQRTQQEDSAVYLCASSSYFGRGQSYEQYFGPGTRLTVT.

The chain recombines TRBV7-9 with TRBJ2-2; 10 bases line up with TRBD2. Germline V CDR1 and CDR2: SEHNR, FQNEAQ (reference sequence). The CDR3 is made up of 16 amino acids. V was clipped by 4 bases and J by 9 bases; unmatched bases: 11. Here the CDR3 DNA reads TGTGCCAGCAGCTCTCCTGCTAGCGGGGGAAGATGGGAGCTGTTTTTT. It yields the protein CASSSPASGGRWELFF.

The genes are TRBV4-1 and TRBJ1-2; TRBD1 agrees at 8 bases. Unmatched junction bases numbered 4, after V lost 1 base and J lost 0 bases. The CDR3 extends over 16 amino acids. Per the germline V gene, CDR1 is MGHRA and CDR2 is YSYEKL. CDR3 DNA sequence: TGCGCCAGCAGCCAAGCAGGGACAGGAGCTAACTATGGCTACACCTTC. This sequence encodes CASSQAGTGANYGYTF.

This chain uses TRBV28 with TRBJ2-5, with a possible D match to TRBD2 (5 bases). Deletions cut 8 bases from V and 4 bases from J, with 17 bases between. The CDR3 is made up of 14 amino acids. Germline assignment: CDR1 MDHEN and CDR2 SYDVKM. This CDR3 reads CASEGGTLGETQYF. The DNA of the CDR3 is TGTGCCAGCGAGGGCGGAACTTTGGGAGAGACCCAGTACTTC.

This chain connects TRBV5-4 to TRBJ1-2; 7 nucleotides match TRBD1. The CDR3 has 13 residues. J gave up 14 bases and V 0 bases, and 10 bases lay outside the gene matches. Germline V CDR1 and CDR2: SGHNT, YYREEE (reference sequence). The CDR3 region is CASSLATGTACTF. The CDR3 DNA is TGTGCCAGCAGCTTGGCCACCGGGACAGCTTGTACCTTC.

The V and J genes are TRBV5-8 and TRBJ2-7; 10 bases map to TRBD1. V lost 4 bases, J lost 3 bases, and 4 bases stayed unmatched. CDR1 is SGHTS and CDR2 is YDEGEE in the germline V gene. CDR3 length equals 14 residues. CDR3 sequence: CASSTDRGGYEQYF. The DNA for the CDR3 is TGTGCCAGCAGCACGGACAGGGGGGGCTACGAGCAGTACTTC. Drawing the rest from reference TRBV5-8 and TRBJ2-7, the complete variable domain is EAGVTQSPTHLIKTRGQQATLRCSPISGHTSVYWYQQALGLGLQFLLWYDEGEERNRGNFPPRFSGRQFPNYSSELNVNALELEDSALYLCASSTDRGGYEQYFGPGTRLTVT.

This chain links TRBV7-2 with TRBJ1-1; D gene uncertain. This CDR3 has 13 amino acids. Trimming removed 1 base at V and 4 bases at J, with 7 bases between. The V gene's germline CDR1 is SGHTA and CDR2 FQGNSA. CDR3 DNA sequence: TGTGCCAGCAGCTTAGGACATCTCACTGAAGCTTTCTTT. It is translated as CASSLGHLTEAFF. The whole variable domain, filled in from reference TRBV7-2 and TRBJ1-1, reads GAGVSQSPSNKVTEKGKDVELRCDPISGHTALYWYRQSLGQGLEFLIYFQGNSAPDKSGLPSDRFSAERTGGSVSTLTIQRTQQEDSAVYLCASSLGHLTEAFFGQGTRLTVV.

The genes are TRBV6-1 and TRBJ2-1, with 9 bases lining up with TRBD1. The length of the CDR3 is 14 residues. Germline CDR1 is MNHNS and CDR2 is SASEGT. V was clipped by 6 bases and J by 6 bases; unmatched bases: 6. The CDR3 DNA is TGTGCCAGCAGCGGGACAGGGTGGAGCAATGAGCAGTTCTTC. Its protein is CASSGTGWSNEQFF.

The CDR3 here is CASSDRDRPKETQYF. The DNA of the CDR3 is TGTGCCAGCAGTGACCGGGACAGACCAAAAGAGACCCAGTACTTC. The rearrangement joins TRBV27 to TRBJ2-5; 7 nucleotides align to TRBD1. Trimming cost V 5 bases and J 3 bases; bases outside gene matches: 9. There are 15 residues in the CDR3. Germline V gene sequence: CDR1 MNHEY, CDR2 SMNVEV (reference sequence).

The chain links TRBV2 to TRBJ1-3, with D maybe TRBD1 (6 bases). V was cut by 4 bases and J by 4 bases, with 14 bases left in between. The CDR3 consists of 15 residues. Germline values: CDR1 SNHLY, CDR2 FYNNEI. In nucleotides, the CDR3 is TGTGCCAGCAGTGGAACAGGGTGGTCGGGAAACACCATATATTTT. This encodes CASSGTGWSGNTIYF.

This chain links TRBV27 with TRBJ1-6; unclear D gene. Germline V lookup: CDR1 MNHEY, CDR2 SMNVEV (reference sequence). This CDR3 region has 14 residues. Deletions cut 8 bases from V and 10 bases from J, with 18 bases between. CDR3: CASCTSPGQSPLHF. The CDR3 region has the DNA TGTGCCAGCTGCACATCCCCTGGGCAATCACCCCTCCACTTT.

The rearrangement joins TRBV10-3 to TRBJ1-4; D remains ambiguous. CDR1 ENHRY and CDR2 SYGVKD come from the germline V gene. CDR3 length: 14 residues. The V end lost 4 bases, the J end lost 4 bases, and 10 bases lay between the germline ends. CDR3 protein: CAISGGGNNEKLFF. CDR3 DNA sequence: TGTGCCATCAGTGGTGGCGGAAATAATGAAAAACTGTTTTTT.

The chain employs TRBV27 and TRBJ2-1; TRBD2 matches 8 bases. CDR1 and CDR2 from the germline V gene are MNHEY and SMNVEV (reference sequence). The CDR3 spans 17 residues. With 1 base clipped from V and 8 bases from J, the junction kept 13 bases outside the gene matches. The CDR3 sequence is CASSLFFLGGTSDEQFF. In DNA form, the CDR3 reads TGTGCCAGCAGTTTATTCTTTCTTGGCGGGACTAGTGATGAGCAGTTCTTC.

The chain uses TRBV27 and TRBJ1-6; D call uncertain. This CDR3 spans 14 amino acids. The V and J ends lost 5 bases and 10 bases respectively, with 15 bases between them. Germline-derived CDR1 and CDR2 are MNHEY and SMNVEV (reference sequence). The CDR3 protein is CASSLQSGTSPLHF. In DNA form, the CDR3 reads TGTGCCAGCAGTCTACAGAGCGGAACGTCACCCCTCCACTTT.

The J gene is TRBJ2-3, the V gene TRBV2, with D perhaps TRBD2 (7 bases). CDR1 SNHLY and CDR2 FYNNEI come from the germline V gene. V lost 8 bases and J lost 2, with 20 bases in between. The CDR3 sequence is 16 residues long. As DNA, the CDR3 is TGTGCCAGCCCCACGTGGGCGGGGGCCCCCACAGATACGCAGTATTTT. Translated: CASPTWAGAPTDTQYF.

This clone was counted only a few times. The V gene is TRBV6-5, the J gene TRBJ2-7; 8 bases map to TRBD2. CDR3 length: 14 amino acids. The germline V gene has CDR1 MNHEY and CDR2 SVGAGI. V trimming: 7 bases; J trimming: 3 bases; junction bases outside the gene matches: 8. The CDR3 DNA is TGTGCCAGCACCTCCGGGACTAGAGGCTACGAGCAGTACTTC. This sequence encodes CASTSGTRGYEQYF.